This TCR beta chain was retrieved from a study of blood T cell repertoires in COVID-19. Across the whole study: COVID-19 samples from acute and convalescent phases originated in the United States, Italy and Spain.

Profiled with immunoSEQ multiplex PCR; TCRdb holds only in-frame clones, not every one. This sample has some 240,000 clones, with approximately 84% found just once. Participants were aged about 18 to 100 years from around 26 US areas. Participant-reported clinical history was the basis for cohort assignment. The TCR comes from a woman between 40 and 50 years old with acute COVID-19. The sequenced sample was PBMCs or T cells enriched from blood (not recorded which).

For the CDR3, the DNA is TGTGCCAGCAGCGTAAGATTGAGCGGCGGGAACACCGGGGAGCTGTTTTTT. Residues: CASSVRLSGGNTGELFF. The chain recombines TRBV9 with TRBJ2-2, with D perhaps matching TRBD2 (5 bases). Looked up from germline, CDR1 is SGDLS and CDR2 is YYNGEE. V was pared by 1 base and J by 1 base, with 14 bases between. The CDR3 runs to 17 residues.